This TCR beta chain was documented in a study of tumour-infiltrating T cells in Burkitt lymphoma. As for the study in general: Productive clonality predicted overall and progression-free survival. Study-level findings and limits: Many Burkitt lymphoma patients shared several public clonotypes.

Between the trimmed V and J ends, which lost 1 base and 8 bases, there was a span of 18 bases. This CDR3 is built from 15 residues. Germline lookup yields CDR1 GTSNPN and CDR2 SVGIG (reference sequence). Libraries were prepared by immunoSEQ multiplex PCR; TCRdb keeps only in-frame clonotypes and omits some of them. The sample contains some 1,500 clones, roughly 11% of which appear only once. Of note for this clone: The antigen is undetermined.

The sequencing sample was made of tumor tissue. The V and J genes are TRBV30 and TRBJ2-1; D not resolved. This receptor was identified in a human donor with Burkitt lymphoma. CDR3 nucleotides: TGTGCCTGGAGTGAACCGAGACAACGCCCGGATGAGCAGTTCTTC. This gives the protein CAWSEPRQRPDEQFF.